The source of this T cell receptor beta chain is a study of T cell responses to AZD1222 COVID-19 vaccine. About the research overall: The study pooled second doses at about 4 or about 12 weeks.

A remark on this clone: The target antigen is unknown.

The CDR3 has 13 amino acids. Trimming removed 5 bases at V and 6 bases at J, with 14 bases between. Germline values: CDR1 LNHDA, CDR2 SQIVND (reference sequence). Study-wide findings and caveats: The donors showed a predominance of white British ancestry and of females, with possible underestimation of clonal diversity. The CD4 TCRs associated with vaccination extended across spike and predominated at 160-218 and 743-854. There were repertoire samples only from the period after the peak T cell response.

TCRdb's copy holds only in-frame clones and misses some; the assay was immunoSEQ multiplex PCR. The sample contains approximately 50,000 clones, about 87% of which appear only once. The sequences come from peripheral blood, collected on day 0 of AZD1222 vaccination. The rearrangement uses TRBV19 and TRBJ2-7; D tentatively reads TRBD1 or TRBD2 (5 bases each). The sequence was collected from an adult in good health. CDR3 bases: TGTGCCAGTAGTTGGGGACCCGAAGGCGAGCAGTACTTC. Translated, it gives CASSWGPEGEQYF.